Listed here are 32 T cell receptor beta chains from one sample, sequenced in a study of regulatory T cells in long-lasting Graves disease. In building TCR beta libraries, iRepertoire HTBI primers were used together with Arm-PCR of CDR3 regions. TCRdb re-called the multiplex PCR reads with MiXCR, one entry per CDR3 protein. The repertoire holds 620,000 or so distinct CDR3 sequences, with around 15% as singletons. Regarding time point: newly diagnosed GD, antithyroid drugs for less than 3 months. The TCR library was made from RNA that had been extracted from PBMCs in TRIzol. This sample also belongs to another study, concerning T cells in Graves' hyperthyroidism and ophthalmopathy.

The sample here was peripheral blood mononuclear cells (PBMCs), taken at new diagnosis, from a patient treated with antithyroid drugs. These receptors originate from a woman aged 25 to 39 with Graves disease.

There are a few counts of this clonotype. The genes are TRBV6-2 or TRBV6-3 and TRBJ2-3; 10 nucleotides match TRBD1. The germline gives CDR1 MNHEY, CDR2 SVGEGT. CDR3 length equals 17 residues. After removal of 2 bases from V and 4 bases from J, the junction contained 9 bases not matched to a gene. The CDR3 sequence: CASSYGGQGTSADTQYF. CDR3 nucleotides: TGTGCCAGCAGTTACGGGGGACAGGGGACGAGTGCAGATACGCAGTATTTT.

The chain recombines TRBV30 with TRBJ2-7; unclear D gene. V was clipped by 0 bases and J by 3 bases, with 9 bases between them. Per germline, CDR1 GTSNPN and CDR2 SVGIG (reference sequence). The CDR3 runs 13 residues. CDR3 in amino acids: CAWSVGGNYEQYF. The CDR3 nucleotides read TGTGCCTGGAGTGTGGGCGGCAACTACGAGCAGTACTTC.

The CDR3 DNA reads TGTGCCTGGATGGGGATTGAAAAACTGTTTTTT. It encodes CAWMGIEKLFF. This rearrangement joins TRBV30 to TRBJ1-4; D not resolved. This CDR3 spans 11 amino acids. From germline, CDR1 is GTSNPN and CDR2 SVGIG (reference sequence). The V gene lost 4 bases and the J gene lost 7 bases, with 7 bases spanning the gap.

This clonotype was picked up many times. The chain joins TRBV5-1 to TRBJ2-7; TRBD1 or TRBD2 may be the D gene (5 bases each). Germline CDR1 reads SGHRS; CDR2 reads YFSETQ. The CDR3 runs to 13 residues. V shed 7 bases and J shed 4 bases, with 15 bases lying between them. As DNA, the CDR3 is TGCGCCAGCGGGCGTCACGAGGGGTACGAGCAGTACTTC. Protein: CASGRHEGYEQYF.

The table lists this clonotype with a few counts. It is unclear where the CDR3 begins or ends on the DNA, so no DNA is shown, and the CDR3 is as TCRdb lists it. The chain has TRBV5-1 and TRBJ2-5; the table names TRBD2, a call not compared with the DNA. The V gene's germline CDR1 is SGHRS and CDR2 YFSETQ. The CDR3 has 15 residues if both end residues are counted. CDR3: CASTSGGAYQETQYF.

This clonotype was seen many times. The chain links TRBV6-1 to TRBJ2-5, with TRBD2 as a possible D gene (5 bases). This CDR3 is built from 15 residues. Germline CDR1 and CDR2: MNHNS and SASEGT. V was shortened by 0 bases and J by 7 bases, with 15 bases between the two germline ends. The CDR3 reads CASSEATKPKGTQYF. CDR3 sequence (DNA): TGTGCCAGCAGTGAAGCGACTAAACCCAAGGGGACCCAGTACTTC.

This clonotype has ten or more counts. The chain employs TRBV18 and TRBJ2-5; unclear D gene. This CDR3 is built from 12 residues. CDR1 and CDR2 from the germline V gene are KGHSH and LQKENI. With 3 bases removed from V and 4 bases from J, the gap between germline ends came to 6 bases. The CDR3 DNA follows: TGTGCCAGCTCACCGTCGAGAGAGACCCAGTACTTC. Encoded protein: CASSPSRETQYF.

V is TRBV29-1 and J is TRBJ1-1; TRBD1 matches 7 bases. Looked up from germline, CDR1 is SQVTM and CDR2 is ANQGSEA. V lost 4 bases, J lost 5 bases, and 7 bases stayed unmatched. CDR3 length: 13 residues. The CDR3 nucleotides are TGCAGCGTTGGAATACAGGGGAGGACTGAAGCTTTCTTT. It translates to CSVGIQGRTEAFF. The entire variable domain, with the rest obtained from reference TRBV29-1 and TRBJ1-1, is as follows: SAVISQKPSRDICQRGTSLTIQCQVDSQVTMMFWYRQQPGQSLTLIATANQGSEATYESGFVIDKFPISRPNLTFSTLTVSNMSPEDSSIYLCSVGIQGRTEAFFGQGTRLTVV.

This chain joins TRBV5-4 and TRBJ1-6, with 7 bases identical to TRBD1. From germline, CDR1 is SGHNT and CDR2 YYREEE (reference sequence). The CDR3 runs to 15 residues. Trimming cost V 3 bases and J 8 bases; bases outside gene matches: 8. CDR3 in amino acids: CASSSDRAPYSPLHF. DNA for the CDR3: TGTGCCAGCAGCTCTGACAGGGCTCCTTATTCACCCCTCCACTTT.

This clonotype was seen many times. The chain links TRBV28 to TRBJ2-1; 10 bases map to TRBD2. Trimming took 11 bases from V and 4 from J; bases not matched to a gene: 5. CDR1 and CDR2 from the germline V gene are MDHEN and SYDVKM. This CDR3 region has 13 residues. CDR3 sequence reads: CAGRTSGYNEQFF. The CDR3, as DNA: TGTGCCGGGAGGACTAGCGGTTACAATGAGCAGTTCTTC.

This chain uses TRBV6-2 or TRBV6-3 with TRBJ1-1, with TRBD1 identical over 9 bases. Trimming cost V 3 bases and J 6 bases; bases outside gene matches: 8. The V gene's germline CDR1 is MNHEY and CDR2 SVGEGT. This CDR3 is built from 15 residues. The CDR3 sequence: CASSYDLQGAPEAFF. CDR3 sequence (DNA): TGTGCCAGCAGTTATGATTTACAGGGGGCACCTGAAGCTTTCTTT.

Note on this clonotype: A read error may explain this, as a much larger clone is one base away. The chain employs TRBV3-1 and TRBJ1-1; D unclear. This CDR3 is 13 amino acids long. CDR1 is LGHDT and CDR2 is YNNKEL in the germline V gene (reference sequence). CDR3 loop: CASSQARKNEALF. CDR3 in DNA: TGTGCCAGCAGCCAAGCTAGAAAGAATGAAGCTCTCTTT.

This clonotype has ten or more counts. The J gene is TRBJ2-7, the V gene TRBV24-1; 10 bases map to TRBD1. Germline CDR1 is KGHDR and CDR2 is SFDVKD. This CDR3 is built from 15 residues. The trim removed 5 bases at V and 5 bases at J, leaving 8 bases unmatched. Here the CDR3 reads CATSAGRDRGNEQYF. Written as DNA, the CDR3 is TGTGCCACCAGTGCCGGCCGGGACAGGGGAAACGAGCAGTACTTC.

This clonotype was seen repeatedly, ten times or more. The chain has TRBV20-1 and TRBJ2-7; 13 nucleotides line up with TRBD2. CDR1 DFQATT and CDR2 SNEGSKA come from the germline V gene (reference sequence). This CDR3 has 14 amino acids. Trimming at V came to 6 bases and at J to 2 bases, leaving 4 bases not matched to a gene. CDR3 in amino acids: CSARLAGGPYEQYF. As DNA, the CDR3 is TGCAGTGCAAGACTAGCGGGAGGACCCTACGAGCAGTACTTC.

This clonotype was recorded at least ten times. The genes are TRBV20-1 and TRBJ1-2; D uncertain. The germline CDR1 and CDR2 sequences are DFQATT and SNEGSKA (reference sequence). The length of the CDR3 is 13 residues. V gave up 0 bases and J gave up 8 bases, with 13 bases separating them. As DNA, the CDR3 is TGCAGTGCTAGAGATTGGTCGGTTATGGGCTACACCTTC. It yields the protein CSARDWSVMGYTF.

At least ten counts were recorded for this clonotype. The V call is TRBV4-1, the J call TRBJ1-1; weak D call: TRBD1 (5 bases). The V gene lost 3 bases and the J gene lost 14 bases, with 19 bases spanning the gap. Germline CDR1 is MGHRA and CDR2 is YSYEKL. This CDR3 spans 13 amino acids. As DNA, the CDR3 is TGCGCCAGCAGCCAGGAGTCCGGGACCCGCGCCTTCTTT. Translation: CASSQESGTRAFF.

This clonotype was counted many times. The chain couples TRBV20-1 to TRBJ1-2; 9 nucleotides match TRBD1. The CDR3 extends over 14 amino acids. CDR1 and CDR2 from the germline V gene are DFQATT and SNEGSKA (reference sequence). The V and J ends lost 2 bases and 6 bases, in that order; junction bases with no gene match: 7. The CDR3 sequence is CSARTGTGTDGYTF. CDR3 in DNA: TGCAGTGCTAGAACCGGGACAGGGACTGATGGCTACACCTTC.

This clonotype was seen ten or more times. The V and J genes are TRBV2 and TRBJ2-2; D is perhaps TRBD1 (5 bases). Germline CDR1 is SNHLY and CDR2 is FYNNEI. Trimming took off 8 bases at V and 0 bases at J, with 13 bases between the two ends. This CDR3 comprises 15 residues. The CDR3 is CASCPGPTNTGELFF. In nucleotides, the CDR3 is TGTGCCAGCTGTCCAGGGCCTACGAACACCGGGGAGCTGTTTTTT.

V and J are TRBV9 and TRBJ2-1, with 12 bases that match TRBD2. Germline lookup yields CDR1 SGDLS and CDR2 YYNGEE. CDR3 length equals 16 residues. Trimming took 0 bases from V and 8 from J; bases not matched to a gene: 6. CDR3 coding DNA: TGTGCCAGCAGCGTAGTAGGGACTAGCGGGTGGGATGAGCAGTTCTTC. This sequence encodes CASSVVGTSGWDEQFF. The variable domain in full, completed from reference TRBV9 and TRBJ2-1, reads DSGVTQTPKHLITATGQRVTLRCSPRSGDLSVYWYQQSLDQGLQFLIQYYNGEERAKGNILERFSAQQFPDLHSELNLSSLELGDSALYFCASSVVGTSGWDEQFFGPGTRLTVL.

This clonotype was found a few times. The chain combines TRBV24-1 with TRBJ2-5; 7 bases are a match to TRBD1. The CDR3 runs to 14 residues. J was trimmed by 2 bases and V by 4 bases; bases with no gene match: 3. Germline loops: CDR1 KGHDR, CDR2 SFDVKD. The CDR3 DNA is TGTGCCACCAGTGACCCGACAGGGCAAGAGACCCAGTACTTC. Protein product: CATSDPTGQETQYF.

Remarks on this clonotype: One base away lies a much larger clone, so this may be a sequencing read error. The chain combines TRBV7-9 with TRBJ1-1; D is unclear. CDR1 and CDR2 from the germline V gene are SEHNR and FQNEAQ (reference sequence). CDR3 length: 11 residues. The CDR3 DNA reads TGTGTCAGCAGCTTAACGTCAAGAGCTTTCTTT. Translating it yields CVSSLTSRAFF.

Many counts were recorded for this clonotype. The chain recombines TRBV29-1 with TRBJ2-2; D is perhaps TRBD1 (6 bases). CDR3 size: 10 residues. The V end was cut by 6 bases, the J end by 7 bases, with 6 bases between. In germline, CDR1 is SQVTM, CDR2 ANQGSEA. CDR3 sequence reads: CSVDSGELFF. DNA of the CDR3: TGCAGCGTGGACAGCGGGGAGCTGTTTTTT.

The chain is built from TRBV4-1 and TRBJ2-3; 10 bases map to TRBD2. The CDR3 runs 16 residues. Trimming took 4 bases from V and 4 from J; bases not matched to a gene: 8. The germline V gene encodes CDR1 MGHRA and CDR2 YSYEKL. In DNA form, the CDR3 reads TGCGCCAGCAGCCCGGTGGCTAGCGGGAGTGCAGATACGCAGTATTTT. Encoded protein: CASSPVASGSADTQYF.

The V and J genes are TRBV3-1 and TRBJ1-4, with a weak D call TRBD1 (5 bases). Per the germline V gene, CDR1 is LGHDT and CDR2 is YNNKEL (reference sequence). The CDR3 contains 16 residues. The V and J ends lost 1 base and 8 bases respectively, with 17 bases between them. The CDR3 region has the DNA TGTGCCAGCAGCCAAGCAAGGGGCAGGGAGGGCGAAAAACTGTTTTTT. Encoded protein: CASSQARGREGEKLFF.

The chain joins TRBV4-1 to TRBJ1-5, with 8 bases identical to TRBD1. J was trimmed by 5 bases and V by 3 bases; bases with no gene match: 9. The CDR3 length is 16 residues. Germline loops: CDR1 MGHRA, CDR2 YSYEKL. The CDR3 loop reads CASSHGGTGGHQPQHF. In nucleotides, the CDR3 is TGCGCCAGCAGCCACGGGGGAACAGGGGGGCATCAGCCCCAGCATTTT.

Written as DNA, the CDR3 is TGTGCCAGCTCACCATTGGGGGTTAGCAATCAGCCCCAGCATTTT. Its translation is CASSPLGVSNQPQHF. V gene TRBV18 combines with J gene TRBJ1-5, with D tentatively TRBD1 (5 bases). The V end lost 2 bases, the J end lost 0 bases, and 8 bases lay between the germline ends. Per the germline V gene, CDR1 is KGHSH and CDR2 is LQKENI. The CDR3 contains 15 residues.

The chain is built from TRBV20-1 and TRBJ2-5; 7 bases map to TRBD2. The CDR3 is 13 residues long. V was pared by 0 bases and J by 4 bases, with 2 bases of the junction left unmatched. CDR1 and CDR2 (germline): DFQATT, SNEGSKA (reference sequence). The CDR3 DNA is TGCAGTGCTAGAGATGGCGGGAGAGAGACCCAGTACTTC. Encoded protein: CSARDGGRETQYF.

This clonotype has at least ten counts. The gene calls are TRBV19 and TRBJ1-1; possibly TRBD1 for D (5 bases). Trimming removed 3 bases at V and 3 bases at J, with 11 bases between. There are 14 residues in the CDR3. CDR1 LNHDA and CDR2 SQIVND come from the germline V gene (reference sequence). The CDR3 DNA reads TGTGCCAGTAGTATCGGGGCGGGGTACACTGAAGCTTTCTTT. This codes for CASSIGAGYTEAFF.

This clonotype was counted between two and nine times. Mismatch with germline at one junction end may stem from a read error. The rearrangement links TRBV10-2 to TRBJ1-5; D is unclear. Germline V CDR1 and CDR2: WSHSY, SAAADI. CDR3 length: 13 residues. The CDR3 DNA reads as TGCGCCAGCACTCCGAAGCTCAATCAGCCCCGGCATTTT. Translating it yields CASTPKLNQPRHF.

This clonotype has ten or more counts. V is TRBV7-8 and J is TRBJ2-1; 7 nucleotides line up with TRBD2. The CDR3 spans 18 residues. Germline CDR1 and CDR2: SGHVS and FQNEAQ. Trimming removed 3 bases from V and 6 bases from J; junction bases left unmatched: 17. CDR3 DNA: TGTGCCAGCAGCTTTACCATCATAGCGGGTGGGGCCCCCAATGAGCAGTTCTTC. It encodes CASSFTIIAGGAPNEQFF.

This clonotype was observed a handful of times. V is TRBV30 and J is TRBJ2-3; D uncertain. Germline assignment: CDR1 GTSNPN and CDR2 SVGIG (reference sequence). Trimming took 0 bases from V and 6 from J, leaving 7 bases between them. The CDR3 has 12 residues. The CDR3 spells CAWSVLPDTQYF. CDR3 in DNA: TGTGCCTGGAGTGTTCTCCCCGATACGCAGTATTTT.

This clonotype showed up just a few times. The chain joins TRBV2 to TRBJ2-1; 8 bases match TRBD2. The CDR3 extends over 14 amino acids. Germline V gene sequence: CDR1 SNHLY, CDR2 FYNNEI. With 8 bases clipped from V and 10 bases from J, the junction kept 13 bases outside the gene matches. The CDR3 region has the DNA TGTGCCAGCGGAGGTAGCGGGATTCCCGGGGAGCAGTTCTTC. As protein: CASGGSGIPGEQFF.